Shown below are 10 T cell receptor beta chains from a single sample sequenced in a study of early T cells in non-severe SARS-CoV-2 infection. MiXCR, run by TCRdb on the 5' RACE reads, gives a single entry per CDR3 protein. The sample has around 44,000 distinct CDR3 sequences; over 7.5% are singletons. Sequencing was performed on whole blood. The source is an adult who was a healthcare worker with PCR-confirmed SARS-CoV-2 infection or an uninfected control (not recorded which).

The rearrangement uses TRBV7-3 and TRBJ2-7; D gene unclear. The CDR3 is 15 amino acids. CDR1 is SGHTA and CDR2 is FQGTGA in the germline V gene. Trimming stripped 0 bases from V and 6 bases from J, with 15 bases between. The CDR3 sequence is CASSLTLVDSPEQYF. The CDR3 DNA is TGTGCCAGCAGCTTAACGCTAGTAGATTCTCCCGAGCAGTACTTC.

At least ten counts were recorded for this clonotype. The chain carries TRBV10-3 and TRBJ2-1; TRBD1 matches 8 bases. V shed 3 bases and J 4 bases; nucleotides not matched to a gene: 5. The germline V gene has CDR1 ENHRY and CDR2 SYGVKD. The CDR3 is made up of 15 amino acids. The chain's CDR3 is CAISEGDRTYNEQFF. In DNA form, the CDR3 reads TGTGCCATCAGTGAAGGGGACAGGACTTACAATGAGCAGTTCTTC.

Ten or more counts support this clonotype. The rearrangement uses TRBV20-1 and TRBJ1-5; 8 nucleotides align to TRBD1. Trimming removed 6 bases from V and 0 bases from J; junction bases left unmatched: 4. Germline assignment: CDR1 DFQATT and CDR2 SNEGSKA (reference sequence). The CDR3 is made up of 14 amino acids. CDR3 DNA: TGCAGTGCCGCGACAGGGGCTAGCAATCAGCCCCAGCATTTT. Amino acid sequence: CSAATGASNQPQHF.

This clonotype was found a few times. CDR3 residues: CASNPLGPPYEQYF. In nucleotides, the CDR3 is TGTGCCAGCAACCCCCTCGGCCCTCCTTACGAGCAGTACTTC. This chain links TRBV5-6 with TRBJ2-7; D remains ambiguous. The germline V gene has CDR1 SGHDT and CDR2 YYEEEE. This CDR3 spans 14 amino acids. The V gene lost 6 bases and the J gene lost 4 bases, with 17 bases spanning the gap.

V and J are TRBV20-1 and TRBJ2-7; 10 bases are shared with TRBD2. Germline CDR1 reads DFQATT; CDR2 reads SNEGSKA (reference sequence). The CDR3 is 14 amino acids. V dropped 5 bases and J dropped 5; count of bases not matched to a gene: 9. CDR3 loop: CSASSGRAWNEQYF. CDR3 nucleotides: TGCAGTGCTTCCAGCGGGAGGGCCTGGAACGAGCAGTACTTC.

This clonotype came up many times. The chain combines TRBV28 with TRBJ2-1, with D perhaps being TRBD1 or TRBD2 (5 bases each). The germline CDR1 and CDR2 sequences are MDHEN and SYDVKM. V lost 6 bases, J lost 7 bases, and 16 bases lay in between. This CDR3 has 14 residues. As DNA, the CDR3 is TGTGCCAGCAGGCCAACCGGGACCAGGAATGAGCAGTTCTTC. Protein sequence: CASRPTGTRNEQFF.

A remark on this clonotype: A read error is possible here, since a much larger clone lies one base away. The chain employs TRBV20-1 and TRBJ2-3; D is perhaps TRBD2 (5 bases). V was trimmed by 3 bases and J by 0 bases, leaving 16 bases between them. In germline, CDR1 is DFQATT, CDR2 SNEGSKA (reference sequence). There are 16 residues in the CDR3. This CDR3 is CSASPTGYRSTDTQYF. The CDR3, as DNA: TGCAGTGCTAGCCCCACGGGGTACCGCAGCACAGATACGCAGTATTTT.

The V and J genes are TRBV29-1 and TRBJ1-1, with 8 bases lining up with TRBD1. The trim removed 5 bases at V and 1 base at J, leaving 3 bases unmatched. Germline lookup yields CDR1 SQVTM and CDR2 ANQGSEA. The CDR3 sequence is 13 residues long. The CDR3 DNA is TGCAGCGTTATACAGGGGGAGAACACTGAAGCTTTCTTT. The encoded protein is CSVIQGENTEAFF.

The rearrangement links TRBV6-1 to TRBJ2-7; the D gene is possibly TRBD2 (5 bases). Germline-derived CDR1 and CDR2 are MNHNS and SASEGT. The V gene lost 8 bases and the J gene lost 3 bases, with 5 bases spanning the gap. CDR3 length: 10 residues. CDR3: CASGSYEQYF. In nucleotides, the CDR3 is TGTGCCAGCGGGAGCTACGAGCAGTACTTC.

The V call is TRBV11-2, the J call TRBJ2-5; TRBD1 is a possible D gene (6 bases). The CDR3 runs to 14 residues. Germline V CDR1 and CDR2: SGHAT, FQNNGV. V lost 5 bases to trimming and J lost 0 bases, with 10 bases between them. This CDR3 is CASSPDRYQETQYF. In DNA, the CDR3 is TGTGCCAGCAGCCCTGACAGGTACCAAGAGACCCAGTACTTC. The full variable domain, its missing parts supplied by reference TRBV11-2 and TRBJ2-5, is EAGVAQSPRYKIIEKRQSVAFWCNPISGHATLYWYQQILGQGPKLLIQFQNNGVVDDSQLPKDRFSAERLKGVDSTLKIQPAKLEDSAVYLCASSPDRYQETQYFGPGTRLLVL.